This T cell receptor (beta chain) comes out of a study of blood T cell repertoires in COVID-19. Authors' analysis steps: Scientists estimated how many nucleated cells there were by amplifying reference gene primers. Libraries were prepared by immunoSEQ multiplex PCR; TCRdb keeps only in-frame clonotypes and omits some of them. D and trimming come from the DNA, and the V and J calls and clone size come from that table. The data hold about 170,000 clones, with under 85% observed a single time. Patients at the Seattle site were enrolled during active infection and followed longitudinally. Germline V gives CDR1 MGHRA, CDR2 YSYEKL. The V gene lost 7 bases and the J gene lost 5 bases, with 14 bases spanning the gap. The CDR3 covers 14 residues.

The sequenced material came from peripheral blood. The source is an older man with COVID-19, enrolled during active disease. The chain carries TRBV4-1 and TRBJ1-4, with D perhaps TRBD1 (5 bases). CDR3 DNA: TGCGCCAGCACCCCTGGGGGACTGAATGAAAAACTGTTTTTT. It codes for CASTPGGLNEKLFF.